Detailed here is one TCR beta chain. Germline CDR1 SGHNT, CDR2 YENEEA. The junction had 9 bases not matched to a gene; V was cut back by 5 bases and J by 4 bases. This CDR3 region has 15 residues. The sample originates from a study of technical replicates of blood from several donors. Data came from immunoSEQ multiplex PCR; TCRdb stores just in-frame clones and leaves some out. The sample holds about 62,000 clones, more than 70% seen once. The V and J genes are TRBV11-3 and TRBJ2-5, with 8 bases identical to TRBD1. The source material was PBMCs. The source of this sequence is a human donor in good health. Some clones in this sample may be carry-over from other donors' samples. CDR3 sequence: CASSQGPDRGETQYF. CDR3 bases: TGTGCCAGCAGCCAAGGGCCTGACAGGGGAGAGACCCAGTACTTC.